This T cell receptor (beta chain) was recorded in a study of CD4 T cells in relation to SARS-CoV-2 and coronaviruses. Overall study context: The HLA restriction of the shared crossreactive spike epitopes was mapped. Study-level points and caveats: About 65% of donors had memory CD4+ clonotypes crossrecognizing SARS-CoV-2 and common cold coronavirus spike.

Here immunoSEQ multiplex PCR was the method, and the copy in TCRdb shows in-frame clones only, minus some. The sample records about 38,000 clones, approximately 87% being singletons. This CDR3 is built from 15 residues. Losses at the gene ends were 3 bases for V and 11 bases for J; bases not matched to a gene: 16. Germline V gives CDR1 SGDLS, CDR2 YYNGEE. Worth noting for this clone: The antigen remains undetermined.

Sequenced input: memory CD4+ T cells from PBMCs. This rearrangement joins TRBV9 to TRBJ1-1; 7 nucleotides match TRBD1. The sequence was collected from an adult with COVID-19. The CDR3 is CASSADTGTAHVAFF. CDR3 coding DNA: TGTGCCAGCAGCGCTGATACCGGGACAGCGCATGTCGCTTTCTTT.